The 19 T cell receptor beta chains reported below all come from one sample, sequenced in a study of T cell repertoires in cytomegalovirus infection. Via MiXCR, TCRdb re-called the reads, giving one row per CDR3 protein. The profile shows about 490,000 distinct CDR3 sequences, about 15% of them singletons. The source material was CD8+ T cells from PBMCs. Receptors originate from a human donor in good health (CMV status not recorded). Some clones in this sample may be carry-over from other donors' samples.

This clonotype has at least ten counts. The J gene is TRBJ1-5, the V gene TRBV12-3 or TRBV12-4; D might be TRBD1 (5 bases). This CDR3 contains 15 residues. V was clipped by 6 bases and J by 1 base, with 13 bases between them. CDR3 DNA: TGTGCCAGCAGCCCTACGAGGGGAAGCAATCAGCCCCAGCATTTT. It yields the protein CASSPTRGSNQPQHF.

This clonotype occurred many times. The CDR3: CASSATGWEETQYF. CDR3 nucleotide sequence: TGTGCCAGCAGCGCGACAGGGTGGGAAGAGACCCAGTACTTC. V usage is TRBV7-9 and J usage is TRBJ2-5; 7 bases agree with TRBD1. There are 14 residues in the CDR3. The germline V gene has CDR1 SEHNR and CDR2 FQNEAQ (reference sequence). With 5 bases clipped from V and 3 bases from J, the junction kept 6 bases outside the gene matches.

This clonotype was detected many times. At one boundary the junction diverges from the germline segment, which might be a read error. This chain connects TRBV5-1 to TRBJ2-5; the D gene is possibly TRBD1 (6 bases). The CDR3 loop spans 11 amino acids. Germline-derived CDR1 and CDR2 are SGHRS and YFSETQ. The CDR3 reads CASSSGDRWDF. DNA of the CDR3: TGCGCCAGCAGCTCAGGGGACCGGTGGGACTTC.

This clonotype came up many times. The chain links TRBV7-2 to TRBJ1-5, with D perhaps matching TRBD1 (5 bases). Trimming removed 1 base from V and 2 bases from J, with 9 bases in between. The CDR3 has 15 residues. Per the germline V gene, CDR1 is SGHTA and CDR2 is FQGNSA. The CDR3 coding sequence is TGTGCCAGCAGCTTAGAAGGGGAACGCAATCAGCCCCAGCATTTT. It yields the protein CASSLEGERNQPQHF.

Only one count was recorded for this clonotype. Lacking the conserved final phenylalanine or tryptophan, this CDR3 likely reflects a read error. No DNA is shown, since the ends of the CDR3 on it are uncertain; the CDR3 is the one TCRdb lists. This chain joins TRBV29-1 and TRBJ2-7; the D call in the table, TRBD1, was not verified against the DNA. Including both end residues, the CDR3 is 8 amino acids long. The germline CDR1 and CDR2 sequences are SQVTM and ANQGSEA. The CDR3 sequence is CSVRGQAR.

Only a few counts were recorded for this clonotype. The chain employs TRBV11-2 and TRBJ1-3; D unresolved. The CDR3 spans 17 residues. Trimming removed 5 bases at V and 0 bases at J, with 17 bases between. Germline V gives CDR1 SGHAT, CDR2 FQNNGV. This chain's CDR3 is CASSPRPAASSGNTIYF. CDR3 nucleotide sequence: TGTGCCAGCAGCCCTCGGCCGGCGGCCAGCTCTGGAAACACCATATATTTT.

This clonotype has only a few counts. This chain uses TRBV20-1 with TRBJ2-7; 7 bases line up with TRBD2. Germline V gene data show CDR1 as DFQATT and CDR2 as SNEGSKA (reference sequence). The V and J ends lost 0 bases and 3 bases, in that order; junction bases with no gene match: 11. This CDR3 region has 16 residues. This chain's CDR3 is CSARDSLTSPSYEQYF. The CDR3 DNA follows: TGCAGTGCTAGAGATTCCCTGACTAGCCCCAGCTACGAGCAGTACTTC.

This clonotype was seen ten or more times. This chain uses TRBV4-2 with TRBJ1-1; D is ambiguous. Germline V gene sequence: CDR1 LGHNA, CDR2 YNFKEQ. The CDR3 totals 14 residues. V lost 2 bases, J lost 5 bases, and 12 bases lay in between. The CDR3 DNA reads as TGTGCCAGCAGCCAACTCGAGCGGAGGACTGAAGCTTTCTTT. It specifies CASSQLERRTEAFF.

A remark on this clonotype: This may come from a read error, since a much larger clone is one base off. The genes are TRBV28 and TRBJ2-3, with TRBD2 matching 13 bases. Germline loops: CDR1 MDHEN, CDR2 SYDVKM. This CDR3 is 17 amino acids long. The V and J ends lost 4 bases and 6 bases, in that order; junction bases with no gene match: 10. The CDR3 loop is CASSSLRLAGGADTQYF. The DNA of the CDR3 is TGTGCCAGCAGTTCCCTCAGACTAGCGGGAGGTGCGGATACGCAGTATTTT.

This clonotype was observed many times. The chain carries TRBV2 and TRBJ2-5; TRBD2 is a possible D gene (6 bases). Per germline, CDR1 SNHLY and CDR2 FYNNEI. The CDR3 totals 16 residues. Trimming stripped 4 bases from V and 1 base from J, with 16 bases between. The CDR3 protein is CASSVLRGGGQETQYF. The CDR3 bases are TGTGCCAGCAGTGTCTTGAGGGGAGGCGGCCAAGAGACCCAGTACTTC.

The V and J genes are TRBV29-1 and TRBJ2-7, with 8 bases matching TRBD2. This CDR3 has 13 amino acids. Germline CDR1 is SQVTM and CDR2 is ANQGSEA. V was pared by 4 bases and J by 3 bases, with 5 bases of the junction left unmatched. The CDR3 DNA follows: TGCAGCGTTGTCCCGGGGGGGCACTACGAGCAGTACTTC. Amino acid sequence: CSVVPGGHYEQYF.

This clonotype was counted at least ten times. CDR3 loop: CASGLVGRGYEKLFF. In nucleotides, the CDR3 is TGTGCTAGTGGTTTGGTTGGCAGGGGGTACGAAAAACTGTTTTTT. The chain joins TRBV12-5 to TRBJ1-4; 7 nucleotides align to TRBD1. This CDR3 region has 15 residues. From germline, CDR1 is LGHNT and CDR2 FRNRAP. The V and J ends lost 0 bases and 8 bases, in that order; junction bases with no gene match: 6.

In regard to this clonotype: A read error may be the cause here, since a much bigger clone is one base away. The CDR3 carries no conserved terminal phenylalanine or tryptophan, so it likely arises from a read error. The DNA is omitted, as the CDR3 cannot be located on it reliably, and the CDR3 follows TCRdb's listing. The CDR3 loop is CASSAKGYSL. The V call is TRBV6-8, the J call TRBJ2-7. The V gene's germline CDR1 is MNHGY and CDR2 SAAAGT. The CDR3 comprises 10 residues, both ends counted.

This chain joins TRBV7-3 and TRBJ2-1; 8 bases align to TRBD1. Germline lookup yields CDR1 SGHTA and CDR2 FQGTGA. V was clipped by 1 base and J by 7 bases; unmatched bases: 6. The CDR3 runs 15 residues. The CDR3 region is CASSLSPGGPNEQFF. DNA of the CDR3: TGTGCCAGCAGCTTAAGCCCAGGGGGCCCAAATGAGCAGTTCTTC. The entire variable domain, with the rest obtained from reference TRBV7-3 and TRBJ2-1, is as follows: GAGVSQTPSNKVTEKGKYVELRCDPISGHTALYWYRQSLGQGPEFLIYFQGTGAADDSGLPNDRFFAVRPEGSVSTLKIQRTERGDSAVYLCASSLSPGGPNEQFFGPGTRLTVL.

This rearrangement joins TRBV19 to TRBJ1-3; TRBD1 might be the D (6 bases). The CDR3 has 15 residues. V lost 10 bases, J lost 2 bases, and 18 bases lay in between. Germline assignment: CDR1 LNHDA and CDR2 SQIVND (reference sequence). CDR3 protein: CATTARGFAGNTIYF. The CDR3, as DNA: TGTGCCACCACCGCAAGGGGGTTCGCTGGAAACACCATATATTTT.

The chain recombines TRBV12-3 or TRBV12-4 with TRBJ2-3; 7 bases line up with TRBD2. J lost 4 bases, V lost 5 bases, and 3 bases had no gene match. CDR3 size: 13 residues. The CDR3 loop reads CASSGGGADTQYF. The CDR3 nucleotides are TGTGCCAGCAGTGGGGGGGGGGCAGATACGCAGTATTTT.

There are a few counts of this clonotype. The rearrangement uses TRBV6-5 and TRBJ1-6; TRBD1 matches at 9 bases. V lost 6 bases and J lost 6; bases outside the gene matches: 6. In germline, CDR1 is MNHEY, CDR2 SVGAGI. The CDR3 totals 15 residues. The CDR3 DNA follows: TGTGCCAGCAGGTCCGGGACAGGGTCTAATTCACCCCTCCACTTT. This encodes CASRSGTGSNSPLHF.

This clonotype showed up many times. The chain combines TRBV7-2 with TRBJ1-2, with 9 bases matching TRBD1. Germline CDR1 reads SGHTA; CDR2 reads FQGNSA. The CDR3 consists of 17 residues. V was clipped by 5 bases and J by 4 bases; unmatched bases: 14. Here the CDR3 reads CASSRDTPGQGGYGYTF. In DNA form, the CDR3 reads TGTGCCAGCAGCCGAGACACACCGGGACAGGGAGGCTATGGCTACACCTTC. Based on the CDR3 plus reference TRBV7-2 and TRBJ1-2, the full variable domain is GAGVSQSPSNKVTEKGKDVELRCDPISGHTALYWYRQSLGQGLEFLIYFQGNSAPDKSGLPSDRFSAERTGGSVSTLTIQRTQQEDSAVYLCASSRDTPGQGGYGYTFGSGTRLTVV.

Ten or more counts support this clonotype. The chain links TRBV5-5 to TRBJ2-1; D is undetermined. Germline V gene data show CDR1 as SGHKS and CDR2 as YYEKEE (reference sequence). The CDR3 is 13 amino acids. The V end was cut by 1 base, the J end by 7 bases, with 9 bases between. Written as DNA, the CDR3 is TGTGCCAGCAGCTTGAACAGCTGGAATGAGCAGTTCTTC. It specifies CASSLNSWNEQFF.